The 30 T cell receptor beta chains presented below share a single source sample, sequenced in a study of T-cell reconstitution after alpha-beta-depleted transplantation in children. TCRbeta library preparation incorporated unique molecular identifiers. TCRdb called the PCR reads again in MiXCR, with one record for every CDR3 protein. The sample yields 700,000 to 950,000 distinct CDR3 sequences, 16% seen once. The material was PBMCs, mostly from graft donor cells, obtained 360 days after TCRalphabeta/CD19-depleted stem cell transplant. The receptors come from a male patient younger than 18 who had a stem cell transplant for acute lymphoblastic leukemia, so the T cells may come from the graft donor.

A few counts support this clonotype. This chain uses TRBV18 with TRBJ1-1, with D tentatively TRBD1 (5 bases). V was pared by 4 bases and J by 0 bases, with 15 bases between. Germline CDR1 and CDR2: KGHSH and LQKENI. The CDR3 totals 16 residues. CDR3 loop: CASSLDRLSMNTEAFF. The CDR3 DNA reads TGTGCCAGCTCACTTGACAGACTTTCTATGAACACTGAAGCTTTCTTT.

This clonotype was seen a handful of times. The chain combines TRBV4-1 with TRBJ2-1, with 14 bases that match TRBD2. CDR1 and CDR2 from the germline V gene are MGHRA and YSYEKL. The J segment lost 7 bases and the V segment lost 3 bases, leaving 8 bases of the junction unmatched. This CDR3 comprises 17 residues. The CDR3 region has the DNA TGCGCCAGCAGCCACGACATAGGACTAGCGGGAGGTAATGAGCAGTTCTTC. Residues: CASSHDIGLAGGNEQFF.

This chain joins TRBV27 and TRBJ2-2; TRBD2 matches 7 bases. This CDR3 region has 14 residues. With 4 bases clipped from V and 6 bases from J, the junction kept 5 bases outside the gene matches. The germline V gene encodes CDR1 MNHEY and CDR2 SMNVEV (reference sequence). The chain's CDR3 is CASSWTSQSGELFF. The CDR3, as DNA: TGTGCCAGCAGTTGGACTAGTCAATCCGGGGAGCTGTTTTTT.

This chain links TRBV7-2 with TRBJ1-1, with D uncertain. The V and J ends lost 2 bases and 1 base respectively, with 8 bases between them. Germline values: CDR1 SGHTA, CDR2 FQGNSA. This CDR3 is 14 amino acids long. This chain's CDR3 is CASSLSRQNTEAFF. The CDR3 DNA sequence: TGTGCCAGCAGCTTAAGCCGGCAGAACACTGAAGCTTTCTTT.

This rearrangement joins TRBV11-2 to TRBJ1-1, with 7 bases identical to TRBD1. The length of the CDR3 is 15 residues. Trimming cost V 0 bases and J 6 bases; bases outside gene matches: 7. Germline V gives CDR1 SGHAT, CDR2 FQNNGV. CDR3 in DNA: TGTGCCAGCAGCTTAGATGACAGGGCAGGTTCTGAAGCTTTCTTT. This codes for CASSLDDRAGSEAFF.

The chain is built from TRBV28 and TRBJ2-7; a weak D match, TRBD2 (6 bases). Trimming pared 7 bases from V and 2 bases from J, leaving 21 bases between. Germline V gene data show CDR1 as MDHEN and CDR2 as SYDVKM. This CDR3 contains 16 residues. This CDR3 is CASTPVRLASPYEQYF. DNA of the CDR3: TGTGCCAGCACCCCTGTAAGGCTAGCGAGTCCCTACGAGCAGTACTTC.

The V call is TRBV12-3 or TRBV12-4, the J call TRBJ2-7, with D possibly matching TRBD1 (6 bases). Trimming left V 2 bases short and J 9 bases short, with 23 bases between. This CDR3 comprises 16 residues. The CDR3 region has the DNA TGTGCCAGCAGTTTACGAGTTACCGGGACACTCGCCAGGCAGTACTTC. Translated: CASSLRVTGTLARQYF.

This clonotype has ten or more counts. The rearrangement joins TRBV12-3 or TRBV12-4 to TRBJ2-1, with TRBD2 identical over 9 bases. The J segment lost 6 bases and the V segment lost 2 bases, leaving 2 bases of the junction unmatched. The CDR3 is made up of 14 amino acids. In DNA form, the CDR3 reads TGTGCCAGCAGTTTAAGCGGGAGGCCCAATGAGCAGTTCTTC. It specifies CASSLSGRPNEQFF.

The chain has TRBV3-1 and TRBJ2-2, with 9 bases aligning to TRBD2. The CDR3 has 18 residues. V gave up 3 bases and J gave up 9 bases; unmatched junction bases: 17. Looked up from germline, CDR1 is LGHDT and CDR2 is YNNKEL (reference sequence). In DNA form, the CDR3 reads TGTGCCAGCAGCCAGATCCGCTCGGATAGCGGGAGTAAAAGGGAGCTGTTTTTT. Its protein is CASSQIRSDSGSKRELFF.

This clonotype was seen a few times. The gene calls are TRBV4-1 and TRBJ1-1; TRBD1 matches 12 bases. The CDR3 consists of 19 residues. V was clipped by 2 bases and J by 3 bases; unmatched bases: 13. Germline values: CDR1 MGHRA, CDR2 YSYEKL. The DNA of the CDR3 is TGCGCCAGCAGCCAACCGAAACCGGGACAGGGGGCATCGGACACTGAAGCTTTCTTT. Translated, it gives CASSQPKPGQGASDTEAFF.

V is TRBV7-8 and J is TRBJ2-5, with D perhaps matching TRBD2 (6 bases). The germline CDR1 and CDR2 sequences are SGHVS and FQNEAQ. The CDR3 runs to 15 residues. The germline V and J ends were trimmed by 3 bases and 2 bases, with 13 bases remaining between them. CDR3 sequence: CASSFFRSGQETQYF. CDR3 nucleotides: TGTGCCAGCAGCTTTTTCAGGAGCGGGCAAGAGACCCAGTACTTC.

At least ten counts were recorded for this clonotype. V is TRBV5-1 and J is TRBJ2-7, with D perhaps TRBD1 or TRBD2 (5 bases each). Trimming pared 2 bases from V and 0 bases from J, leaving 9 bases between. This CDR3 region has 14 residues. Germline values: CDR1 SGHRS, CDR2 YFSETQ. CDR3 nucleotides: TGCGCCAGCAGCTTTTCGGGGACCTCCTACGAGCAGTACTTC. It codes for CASSFSGTSYEQYF.

This clonotype was recorded a few times. The chain is built from TRBV7-7 and TRBJ2-2, with 8 bases fitting TRBD2. The CDR3 sequence is 13 residues long. Germline assignment: CDR1 SSHAT and CDR2 FNYEAQ (reference sequence). V gave up 5 bases and J gave up 6 bases; unmatched junction bases: 2. The CDR3 protein is CASSRGGAGELFF. CDR3 DNA sequence: TGTGCCAGCAGCCGGGGGGGAGCCGGGGAGCTGTTTTTT.

The chain joins TRBV24-1 to TRBJ2-1; possibly TRBD1 for D (6 bases). Trimming left V 6 bases short and J 8 bases short, with 10 bases between. This CDR3 is 12 amino acids long. Germline-derived CDR1 and CDR2 are KGHDR and SFDVKD. The CDR3 is CATSFTGYEQFF. The DNA for the CDR3 is TGTGCCACCAGTTTTACAGGGTATGAGCAGTTCTTC.

The table lists this clonotype with a few counts. The chain is built from TRBV7-3 and TRBJ2-7; possibly TRBD1 or TRBD2 for D (5 bases each). This CDR3 is 15 amino acids long. Trimming stripped 5 bases from V and 0 bases from J, with 14 bases between. CDR1 and CDR2 (germline): SGHTA, FQGTGA. Here the CDR3 reads CASSLLGTVSYEQYF. The CDR3 nucleotides read TGTGCCAGCAGCCTTCTCGGGACGGTCTCCTACGAGCAGTACTTC.

The chain uses TRBV10-2 and TRBJ2-5; possibly TRBD2 for D (6 bases). The CDR3 consists of 15 residues. V lost 1 base to trimming and J lost 2 bases, with 11 bases between them. Germline assignment: CDR1 WSHSY and CDR2 SAAADI. CDR3 sequence: CASSEFGGIQETQYF. The DNA of the CDR3 is TGCGCCAGCAGTGAGTTTGGCGGGATACAAGAGACCCAGTACTTC.

The chain has TRBV5-1 and TRBJ2-5; possibly TRBD2 for D (6 bases). From germline, CDR1 is SGHRS and CDR2 YFSETQ. The CDR3 contains 15 residues. V was clipped by 4 bases and J by 9 bases, with 22 bases between them. Written as DNA, the CDR3 is TGCGCCAGCAGCGCGCCGTCCGGGAGTACCGAGGCCCAGTACTTC. Its translation is CASSAPSGSTEAQYF.

Only one count was recorded for this clonotype. V gene TRBV6-5 combines with J gene TRBJ2-2; TRBD2 aligns across 13 bases. V shed 0 bases, J shed 4 bases, and the junction held 8 bases outside the gene matches. From germline, CDR1 is MNHEY and CDR2 SVGAGI. The CDR3 spans 19 residues. The CDR3: CASSYSRTSGSRGTGELFF. The CDR3 region has the DNA TGTGCCAGCAGTTACTCCAGGACTAGCGGGAGTAGGGGCACCGGGGAGCTGTTTTTT.

The chain employs TRBV12-3 or TRBV12-4 and TRBJ1-1; the D gene is possibly TRBD1 (5 bases). V gave up 4 bases and J gave up 1 base, with 13 bases separating them. The CDR3 contains 15 residues. CDR3 sequence reads: CASSYPQGWNTEAFF. The CDR3 bases are TGTGCCAGCAGTTACCCCCAGGGATGGAACACTGAAGCTTTCTTT.

This rearrangement joins TRBV27 to TRBJ2-1; 12 bases match TRBD2. Germline CDR1 MNHEY, CDR2 SMNVEV (reference sequence). The CDR3 length is 16 residues. Trimming cost V 6 bases and J 3 bases; bases outside gene matches: 6. For the CDR3, the DNA is TGTGCCAGCAGAACTCGACTAGCGGGAGTCTACAATGAGCAGTTCTTC. This encodes CASRTRLAGVYNEQFF.

This clonotype came up a few times. This rearrangement joins TRBV7-9 to TRBJ2-7, with TRBD2 matching over 7 bases. Germline V gene data show CDR1 as SEHNR and CDR2 as FQNEAQ (reference sequence). The CDR3 loop spans 15 amino acids. The J segment lost 2 bases and the V segment lost 2 bases, leaving 6 bases of the junction unmatched. The CDR3 region is CASSLTAGVPYEQYF. In nucleotides, the CDR3 is TGTGCCAGCAGCTTAACGGCGGGAGTCCCCTACGAGCAGTACTTC.

The rearrangement uses TRBV7-9 and TRBJ2-1, with D tentatively TRBD2 (7 bases). CDR1 SEHNR and CDR2 FQNEAQ come from the germline V gene (reference sequence). The CDR3 covers 16 residues. The ends were cut back, 4 bases at V and 5 bases at J, with 18 bases in the middle. CDR3 bases: TGTGCCAGCAGCTCGGCCCCAGGGGAGGGCAACAATGAGCAGTTCTTC. Its protein is CASSSAPGEGNNEQFF. Full variable domain (outside the CDR3, taken from reference TRBV7-9 and TRBJ2-1): DTGVSQNPRHKITKRGQNVTFRCDPISEHNRLYWYRQTLGQGPEFLTYFQNEAQLEKSRLLSDRFSAERPKGSFSTLEIQRTEQGDSAMYLCASSSAPGEGNNEQFFGPGTRLTVL.

The chain joins TRBV10-3 to TRBJ2-7; 10 nucleotides match TRBD2. CDR3 size: 18 residues. V lost 6 bases to trimming and J lost 0 bases; unmatched junction nucleotides: 14. CDR1 and CDR2 (germline): ENHRY, SYGVKD. CDR3 in DNA: TGTGCCATCAGCGCGGGACTAGCGATTCGGGTCAGCTCCTACGAGCAGTACTTC. Protein product: CAISAGLAIRVSSYEQYF.

The chain links TRBV4-1 to TRBJ1-1; D uncertain. In germline, CDR1 is MGHRA, CDR2 YSYEKL. This CDR3 region has 13 residues. Trimming pared 4 bases from V and 5 bases from J, leaving 11 bases between. The chain's CDR3 is CASSLPSGTEAFF. CDR3 in DNA: TGCGCCAGCAGCCTACCTTCGGGAACTGAAGCTTTCTTT.

This clonotype was detected only a few times. The rearrangement uses TRBV10-3 and TRBJ2-1, with D possibly being TRBD2 (6 bases). The CDR3 consists of 12 residues. V dropped 7 bases and J dropped 9 bases, with 13 bases sitting between them. The germline V gene has CDR1 ENHRY and CDR2 SYGVKD. CDR3 loop: CAINGGEGEQFF. The DNA for the CDR3 is TGTGCCATCAACGGAGGGGAAGGTGAGCAGTTCTTC.

In this sample, this clonotype turned up a few times. V gene TRBV4-1 combines with J gene TRBJ2-3; D uncertain. Deletions cut 4 bases from V and 6 bases from J, with 14 bases between. The CDR3 is made up of 14 amino acids. Per germline, CDR1 MGHRA and CDR2 YSYEKL. This chain's CDR3 is CASSPSGARDTQYF. CDR3 nucleotides: TGCGCCAGCAGCCCCTCGGGCGCCCGGGATACGCAGTATTTT.

This clonotype has more than one count but fewer than ten. The chain recombines TRBV5-1 with TRBJ2-7; no firm D call. Trimming took off 5 bases at V and 0 bases at J, with 9 bases between the two ends. Germline CDR1 SGHRS, CDR2 YFSETQ. The CDR3 extends over 13 amino acids. DNA of the CDR3: TGCGCCAGCAGGATCGGGCCCTCCTACGAGCAGTACTTC. This sequence encodes CASRIGPSYEQYF. The variable domain in full, with the rest retrieved from reference TRBV5-1 and TRBJ2-7, is KAGVTQTPRYLIKTRGQQVTLSCSPISGHRSVSWYQQTPGQGLQFLFEYFSETQRNKGNFPGRFSGRQFSNSRSEMNVSTLELGDSALYLCASRIGPSYEQYFGPGTRLTVT.

The chain employs TRBV15 and TRBJ2-3, with 8 nucleotides matching TRBD2. J lost 5 bases, V lost 1 base, and 14 bases had no gene match. The length of the CDR3 is 18 residues. Germline V gene data show CDR1 as LNHNV and CDR2 as YYDKDF (reference sequence). The CDR3 DNA reads as TGTGCCACCAGCAGAGGGGGGGGAGCGGGAGTGCTCGTAGATACGCAGTATTTT. This sequence encodes CATSRGGGAGVLVDTQYF.

This clonotype occurred many times. The chain employs TRBV12-3 or TRBV12-4 and TRBJ1-1, with no clear D. V dropped 3 bases and J dropped 4 bases, with 6 bases sitting between them. This CDR3 spans 12 amino acids. The CDR3 region is CASSLELTEAFF. DNA for the CDR3: TGTGCCAGCAGTTTGGAACTCACTGAAGCTTTCTTT.

This clonotype was detected a few times. V is TRBV5-1 and J is TRBJ2-7; TRBD1 aligns across 8 bases. The junction had 5 bases not matched to a gene; V was cut back by 3 bases and J by 3 bases. The CDR3 length is 14 residues. Per germline, CDR1 SGHRS and CDR2 YFSETQ. The CDR3 loop is CASSYRTGYYEQYF. CDR3 DNA: TGCGCCAGCAGCTATAGGACAGGGTACTACGAGCAGTACTTC. The full variable domain, with the rest looked up from reference TRBV5-1 and TRBJ2-7, is KAGVTQTPRYLIKTRGQQVTLSCSPISGHRSVSWYQQTPGQGLQFLFEYFSETQRNKGNFPGRFSGRQFSNSRSEMNVSTLELGDSALYLCASSYRTGYYEQYFGPGTRLTVT.